This TCR beta chain is drawn from a study of early T cells in non-severe SARS-CoV-2 infection. Study at large: Bulk RNA isolated from unsorted whole blood underwent sequencing; chains were not paired.

Broader study findings: Anti-spike CD8 specificities were favored by VDJdb matching, whose results missed private and CD4 specificities.

Attachment of unique molecular identifiers was made to individual cDNA molecules. TCRdb analysed the 5' RACE reads with MiXCR anew, one entry per CDR3 protein. The profile shows tens of thousands of distinct CDR3 sequences, more than 9% of them singletons. As concerns this clonotype: What it recognizes is unknown.

The CDR3 loop spans 11 amino acids. The V gene lost 5 bases and the J gene lost 7 bases, with 6 bases spanning the gap. Sequenced sample: whole blood. This sequence originates from an adult who was a healthcare worker with PCR-confirmed SARS-CoV-2 infection or an uninfected control (not recorded which). The chain combines TRBV12-3 or TRBV12-4 with TRBJ2-1; the D is unclear. The CDR3 nucleotides are TGTGCCAGCAGTAGTTGGAATGAGCAGTTCTTC. Amino acids: CASSSWNEQFF.